The entry below describes one TCR beta chain. Enrolled during active infection, Seattle patients were then followed longitudinally. These data belong to a study of blood T cell repertoires in COVID-19. At the level of the study: Researchers got acute and convalescent COVID-19 samples from the United States, Italy and Spain.

The CDR3 consists of 19 residues. V lost 4 bases to trimming and J lost 0 bases, with 22 bases between them. CDR1 LGHDT and CDR2 YNNKEL come from the germline V gene (reference sequence). Per the authors' pipeline: Counts of nucleated cells, estimated from reference gene primer amplification, were obtained. Profiling relied on immunoSEQ multiplex PCR, and the TCRdb table lists in-frame clones only, not all of them. V and J calls and clone size are those listed in that table; D and trimming were worked out from the DNA. The profile shows roughly 280,000 clones, more than 75% of them singletons. This chain joins TRBV3-1 (or the pseudogene TRBV3-2) and TRBJ1-3; tentatively, D is TRBD1 (5 bases). This TCR was recovered from an older woman with COVID-19, enrolled during active disease. Source material: peripheral blood. CDR3 sequence: CASSRNGAGLIISGNTIYF. The CDR3 DNA reads TGTGCCAGCAGCCGGAATGGGGCAGGGCTTATAATCTCTGGAAACACCATATATTTT.